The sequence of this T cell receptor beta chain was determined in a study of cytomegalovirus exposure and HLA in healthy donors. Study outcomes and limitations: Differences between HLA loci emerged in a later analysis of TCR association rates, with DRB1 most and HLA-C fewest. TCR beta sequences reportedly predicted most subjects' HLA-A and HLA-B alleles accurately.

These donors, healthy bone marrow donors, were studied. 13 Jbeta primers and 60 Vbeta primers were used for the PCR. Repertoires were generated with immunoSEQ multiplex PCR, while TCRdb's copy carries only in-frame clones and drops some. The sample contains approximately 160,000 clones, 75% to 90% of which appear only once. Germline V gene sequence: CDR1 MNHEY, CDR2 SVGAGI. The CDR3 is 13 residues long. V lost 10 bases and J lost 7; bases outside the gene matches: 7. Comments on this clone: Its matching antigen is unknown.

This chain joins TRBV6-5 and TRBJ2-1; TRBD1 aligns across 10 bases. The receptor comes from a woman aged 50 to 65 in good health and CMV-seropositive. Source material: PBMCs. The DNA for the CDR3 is TGTGCCACCGACAGGGGGCCAGGGAATGAGCAGTTCTTC. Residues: CATDRGPGNEQFF.